This entry is about one TCR beta chain. Its antigen is as yet unknown. PCR used 60 Vbeta primers and 13 Jbeta primers. Some clones are missing from TCRdb's copy, which holds only in-frame ones; the method was immunoSEQ multiplex PCR. The sample includes some 130,000 clones, around 70% of them seen just once. These data originate in a study of cytomegalovirus exposure and HLA in healthy donors. The junction had 3 bases not matched to a gene; V was cut back by 0 bases and J by 3 bases. The CDR3 spans 15 residues. Germline loops: CDR1 KGHSH, CDR2 LQKENI. Whole-study findings and limits: Data from an earlier analysis indicated that most TCR beta V segments were productive either about 87% or about 30% of the time. Analysis was carried out at a later point, and it linked a missense DCLRE1C variant to TCR beta V- and J-gene trimming. Reportedly, TCR beta sequences accurately predicted HLA-A and HLA-B alleles in most subjects.

The sequenced sample was PBMCs. The origin of this receptor is a human donor in good health. V gene TRBV18 combines with J gene TRBJ2-7; 9 bases line up with TRBD1. Here the CDR3 DNA reads TGTGCCAGCTCACCACCGACAGGGGGAGGCTACGAGCAGTACTTC. Encoded protein: CASSPPTGGGYEQYF.